This TCR beta chain was found in a study of OX40 agonist ivuxolimab in advanced cancers. For the study at large: In this trial design, patients received ivuxolimab intravenously at 0.01 to 10 mg/kg every 2 weeks. The study reported partial responses in three patients: one hepatocellular carcinoma, two cutaneous melanoma.

General study points: CD4+ and CD8+ blood T cells expanded clonally by week 6 at 0.1 to 3.0 mg/kg.

Here immunoSEQ multiplex PCR was the method, and the copy in TCRdb shows in-frame clones only, minus some. This sample has around 95,000 clones, with around 90% found just once. V trimming: 6 bases; J trimming: 0 bases; junction bases outside the gene matches: 2. The CDR3 is 15 residues long. Germline loops: CDR1 WNHNN, CDR2 SYGVQD (reference sequence). Of note for this clone: What it recognizes is unknown.

The gene calls are TRBV10-1 and TRBJ2-2; 9 bases agree with TRBD1. This specimen consisted of CD4+ or CD8+ T cells sorted from blood, obtained in a trial of the OX40 agonist ivuxolimab. The clonotype comes from an adult with an advanced solid tumor such as melanoma, head and neck, liver or kidney cancer. The chain's CDR3 is CASRRQGANTGELFF. The CDR3 DNA reads TGCGCCAGCAGAAGACAGGGGGCGAACACCGGGGAGCTGTTTTTT.